This T cell receptor (beta chain) was obtained from a study of patients and donors after allogeneic stem cell transplantation. TCRdb used MiXCR to reprocess the RT-PCR reads, holding one entry per CDR3 protein. The sample carries more than 850,000 distinct CDR3 sequences, more than 15% recorded once. This clonotype turned up a few times. The CDR3 extends over 17 amino acids. Trimming at V came to 0 bases and at J to 2 bases, leaving 13 bases not matched to a gene. Germline CDR1 is SQVTM and CDR2 is ANQGSEA. Sequencing input: blood, either unsorted or a sorted T cell fraction (not recorded which). The clonotype comes from a human donor who was either an allogeneic HSCT recipient or a stem cell or donor lymphocyte infusion donor (not recorded which). It is not recorded whose cells these are; they may come from a transplant donor. The chain recombines TRBV29-1 with TRBJ2-7, with TRBD1 matching over 7 bases. CDR3 loop: CSVEDSDHRGSTYEQYF. CDR3 nucleotides: TGCAGCGTTGAAGATTCGGACCACAGGGGCAGTACCTACGAGCAGTACTTC.